Following are 2 T cell receptor beta chains from one sample sequenced in a study of T cell responses to AZD1222 COVID-19 vaccine. Libraries were prepared by immunoSEQ multiplex PCR; TCRdb keeps only in-frame clonotypes and omits some of them. Counted here are around 100,000 clones, 88% occurring once; the ten biggest clones make up about 1.8%. The specimen was peripheral blood, collected on day 0 of AZD1222 vaccination. The receptors stem from an adult in good health.

The chain employs TRBV4-1 and TRBJ2-1, with TRBD1 identical over 8 bases. The V gene's germline CDR1 is MGHRA and CDR2 YSYEKL. The CDR3 extends over 15 amino acids. V trimming: 5 bases; J trimming: 8 bases; junction bases outside the gene matches: 11. The CDR3, as DNA: TGCGCCAGCAGCACCCCACAGGGGGTCGGTCATGAGCAGTTCTTC. This encodes CASSTPQGVGHEQFF.

A single count supports this clone. The rearrangement joins TRBV9 to TRBJ2-1; 12 nucleotides line up with TRBD2. This CDR3 has 19 residues. CDR1 and CDR2 (germline): SGDLS, YYNGEE. Unmatched junction bases numbered 9, after V lost 0 bases and J lost 2 bases. Here the CDR3 reads CASSVAKDGLAGPYNEQFF. CDR3 coding DNA: TGTGCCAGCAGCGTAGCTAAGGACGGACTAGCGGGACCCTACAATGAGCAGTTCTTC.